The present TCR beta chain was sequenced within a study of T cell repertoires in cytomegalovirus infection. Study-level information: HLA-B-restricted CMV epitopes that are well studied, plus recently identified HLA-C-restricted ones, were used by the study. The public TCR beta signatures pointed to both CMV infection and matching HLA type.

General observations from the study: Across the ex vivo response, the dominant clonotypes were HLA-C-restricted CMV-specific TCR beta clonotypes.

This CDR3 contains 15 residues. In germline, CDR1 is MNHNS, CDR2 SASEGT. Deletions cut 6 bases from V and 2 bases from J, with 17 bases between. In the case of this clonotype: The antigen is undetermined.

One entry per CDR3 protein results from TCRdb running MiXCR on the reads. The sample lists 95,000 to 120,000 distinct CDR3 sequences, 30% occurring once. The receptor was isolated from a human donor in good health (CMV status not recorded). Some clones in this sample may be carry-over from other donors' samples. This specimen was CD8+ T cells from cultured PBMCs, taken from culture after CMV antigen stimulation. The V call is TRBV6-1, the J call TRBJ2-7, with D possibly being TRBD1 or TRBD2 (6 bases each). CDR3 coding DNA: TGTGCCAGCAGGGGAGACGCGGGGACAACCTACGAGCAGTACTTC. The encoded protein is CASRGDAGTTYEQYF.